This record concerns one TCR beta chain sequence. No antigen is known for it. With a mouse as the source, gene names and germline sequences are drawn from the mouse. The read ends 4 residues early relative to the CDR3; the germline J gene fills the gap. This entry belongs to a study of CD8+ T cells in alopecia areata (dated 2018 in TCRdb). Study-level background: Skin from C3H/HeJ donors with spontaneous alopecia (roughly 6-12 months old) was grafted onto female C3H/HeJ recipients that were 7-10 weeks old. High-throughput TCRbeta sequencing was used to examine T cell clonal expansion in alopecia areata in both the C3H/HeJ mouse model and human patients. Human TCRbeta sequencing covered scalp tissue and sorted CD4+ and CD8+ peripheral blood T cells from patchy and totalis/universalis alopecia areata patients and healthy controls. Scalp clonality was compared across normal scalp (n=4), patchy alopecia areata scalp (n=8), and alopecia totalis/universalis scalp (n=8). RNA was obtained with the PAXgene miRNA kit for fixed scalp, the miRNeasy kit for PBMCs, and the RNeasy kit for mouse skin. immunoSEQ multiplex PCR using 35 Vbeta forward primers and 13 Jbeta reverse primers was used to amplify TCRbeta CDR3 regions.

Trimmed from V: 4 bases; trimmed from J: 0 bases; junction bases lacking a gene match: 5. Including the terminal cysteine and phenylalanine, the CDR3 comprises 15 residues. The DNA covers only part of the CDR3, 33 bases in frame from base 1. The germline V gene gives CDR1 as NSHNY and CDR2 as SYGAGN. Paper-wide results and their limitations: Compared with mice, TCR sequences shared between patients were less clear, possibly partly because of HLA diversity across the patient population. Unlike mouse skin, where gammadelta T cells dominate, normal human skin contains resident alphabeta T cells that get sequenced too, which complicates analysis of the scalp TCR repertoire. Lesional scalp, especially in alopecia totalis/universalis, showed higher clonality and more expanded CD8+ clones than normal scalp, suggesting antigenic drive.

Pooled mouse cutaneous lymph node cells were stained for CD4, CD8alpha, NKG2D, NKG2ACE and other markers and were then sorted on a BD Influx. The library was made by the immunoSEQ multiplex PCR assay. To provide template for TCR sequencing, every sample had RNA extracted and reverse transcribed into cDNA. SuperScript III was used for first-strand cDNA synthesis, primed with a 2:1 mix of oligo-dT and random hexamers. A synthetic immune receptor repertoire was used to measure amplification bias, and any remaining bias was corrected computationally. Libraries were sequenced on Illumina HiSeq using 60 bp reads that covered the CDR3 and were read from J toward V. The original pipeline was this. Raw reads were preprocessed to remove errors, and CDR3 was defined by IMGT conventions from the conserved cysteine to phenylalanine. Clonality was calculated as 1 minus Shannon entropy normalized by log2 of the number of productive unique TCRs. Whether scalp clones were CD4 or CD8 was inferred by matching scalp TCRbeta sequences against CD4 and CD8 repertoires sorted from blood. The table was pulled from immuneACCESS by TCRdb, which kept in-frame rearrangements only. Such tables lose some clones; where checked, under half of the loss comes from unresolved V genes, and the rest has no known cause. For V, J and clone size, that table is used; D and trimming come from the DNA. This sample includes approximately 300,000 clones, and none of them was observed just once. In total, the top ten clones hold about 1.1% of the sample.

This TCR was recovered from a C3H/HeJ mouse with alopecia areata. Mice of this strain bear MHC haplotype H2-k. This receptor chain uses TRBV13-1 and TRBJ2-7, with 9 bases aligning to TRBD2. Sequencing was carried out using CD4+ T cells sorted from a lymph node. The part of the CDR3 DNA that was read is TGTGCCAGCAGTCCCCCGACTGGGGGCTCCTAT. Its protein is CASSPPTGGSY. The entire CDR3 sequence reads CASSPPTGGSYEQYF.